The clone carrying this TCR beta chain was observed a few times. These data belong to a study of T-cell memory formation after mild COVID-19. The CDR3 extends over 14 amino acids. Trimming shortened V by 3 bases and J by 4 bases, and 13 bases separated the two germline ends. TCRdb re-analysed the 5' RACE reads in MiXCR, keeping a single row per CDR3 protein. Here the sample spans roughly 610,000 distinct CDR3 sequences, roughly a sixth being singletons. This sequence was found in an adult woman who had mild COVID-19 (a few samples of this study predate the infection). Cell type and time point are not known. The sequenced sample was PBMCs or a T cell subset sorted from them (not recorded which). J is TRBJ2-7 and V is TRBV12-3 or TRBV12-4; perhaps TRBD2 as D (6 bases). The CDR3 spells CASSFFGRSYEQYF. In DNA form, the CDR3 reads TGTGCCAGCAGTTTTTTCGGGAGATCTTACGAGCAGTACTTC.